One T cell receptor beta chain is described in this entry. A read error likely explains this, since a far larger clone differs by one base. Arm-PCR with iRepertoire HTBI primers amplified the CDR3 regions for these TCR beta libraries. Original methodology: Identification of gene segments yielded some 62 TRBV and 13 to 15 TRBJ across samples. One entry per CDR3 protein, called by TCRdb with MiXCR from the multiplex PCR reads. V and J calls and clone size were set by TCRdb, not the authors. Seen here are roughly 420,000 distinct CDR3 sequences, approximately 16% observed once, and the top ten hold about 10%. This specimen belongs to a study of regulatory T cells in long-lasting Graves disease. The sample's time point: newly diagnosed GD, antithyroid drugs for less than 3 months. PBMCs provided the RNA from which the TCR library was made. This CDR3 region has 17 residues. After removal of 5 bases from V and 10 bases from J, the junction contained 18 bases not matched to a gene. Germline V gives CDR1 MDHEN, CDR2 SYDVKM.

These same data were also listed under a study on T cells in Graves' hyperthyroidism and ophthalmopathy.

The sequencing used peripheral blood mononuclear cells (PBMCs), collected at new diagnosis, from a patient treated with antithyroid drugs. V and J are TRBV28 and TRBJ2-1; 9 nucleotides align to TRBD1. The sequence was obtained from a woman aged 25 to 39 with Graves disease. The CDR3 spells CASSPYRGRTSTHEQFF. CDR3 DNA sequence: TGTGCCAGCAGTCCTTACAGGGGGCGAACAAGTACCCACGAGCAGTTCTTC.